This T cell receptor (beta chain) originates from a study of beta chain features in type 1 diabetes (dated by TCRdb to about 2018). A note on the overall study: No differences in mean age, gender distribution, total cell number or subset yield were found between patients and healthy donors. In the study, TCRB repertoires of sorted circulating CD4+ T cell subsets from recently diagnosed type 1 diabetes patients were compared with those of matched healthy donors. A total of over 90,000,000 sorted cells were examined across all samples, and a strong correlation was observed between cell number per subset and RNA yield. Regulatory and stem cell-like memory subsets were isolated from only 8 patients and about eight healthy donors, whereas naive and central memory subsets came from all 30 or so donors. Broader findings and caveats from the paper: At VDJ recombination sites, patients with type 1 diabetes made fewer insertions and deleted more nucleotides, a pattern implying thymic rearrangement abnormalities. Because the HLA sub-analyses included only small numbers of individuals, any influence of HLA type on TCRB rearrangement was left unresolved. Shorter templates might have been favored by PCR, but patient and control samples were amplified and corrected together, so both groups would have been affected equally by any skew. Naive, central memory and regulatory TCRB repertoires appeared more similar among patients than among healthy donors. In all four CD4+ subsets, TCRB CDR3 length was moderately but significantly shorter in type 1 diabetes patients. Because cDNA was sequenced instead of genomic DNA, highly expressing activated cells could be over-represented, though the groups showed no difference in activation or CD3 levels.

The High Capacity cDNA Reverse Transcription Kit was used to reverse transcribe all of the isolated RNA, meaning that expressed TCRB transcripts were what got sequenced. Deep immunoSEQ sequencing was applied to naive, central memory and regulatory T cell samples, giving an average of roughly 3.5 million total reads per sample. Sorted cells were lysed in RLT buffer, and RNA was extracted using DNase-treated RNeasy Micro or Mini kits according to cell number. Each cell subset was processed on its own to prevent cross-contamination, while patient and healthy donor samples were processed together. The immunoSEQ multiplex PCR was used to amplify TCRB sequences from cDNA, yielding 87-bp fragments that span the CDR3 region. Sequencing of the amplicons was done on the Illumina HiSeq platform. The paper's data handling went like this. Synthetic template baselines were used to correct PCR bias computationally, reads within Hamming distance 2 were collapsed, and singletons that could not be merged were discarded. Reads were aligned against IMGT to assign V, D and J genes, CDR3 length and insertions or deletions at six rearrangement sites. Within each subset, clonotype counts were normalized to sorted cell number, and only after that were true diversity and Gini coefficients computed with the tcR R package. Repertoire sharing was quantified using the overlap coefficient calculated on TCRB nucleotide sequences. Out-of-frame TCRB sequences from naive cells were analyzed to stand in for the pre-selection repertoire. TCRdb mirrors the immuneACCESS table, restricted to in-frame sequences. Some clones are absent from its copies; in checked studies, under half trace to an unresolved V gene, and the reason for the others is unknown. From that table come the V and J calls and clone size; the DNA was used to work out D and trimming. In this sample the table shows about 230,000 clones, 16% of which occur a single time. Of the sample, about 0.078% is held by the ten largest clones.

Each donor gave one peripheral blood draw, averaging about 120 mL, which was collected into heparinised tubes. A BD FACSAria II and a panel including CD45RO, CCR7, CD25, CD127, CD95 and CD27 were used to sort naive, central memory, regulatory and stem cell-like memory CD4+ T cells. Purity was above 95% for every sorted population. PBMCs were isolated right away by Lymphoprep density gradient centrifugation and were stained directly, without culture. So that batch effects would be minimized, each experiment stained and sorted samples in pairs, pairing one healthy donor with one patient. This clone turned up a few times. Its antigen specificity is not known. No base qualities exist here, and no much larger clone lies one base off it. Looking up the germline V gene yields CDR1 MDHEN and CDR2 SYDVKM. Trimming takes 2 bases off V and 4 bases off J; junction bases not matched to a gene: 6. The CDR3 spans 17 residues, from the cysteine through the phenylalanine. The DNA shown is the 51-base CDR3, in frame from base 1.

The specimen sequenced was naive CD4+ T cells from blood. The label giving this sample's cell subset or site can be read as: true naive CD4+ T cells. This receptor chain uses TRBV28 and TRBJ2-5; TRBD2 lines up with 14 middle nucleotides. The receptor comes from a man aged 25-45 years with type 1 diabetes. The base sequence is TGTGCCAGCAGTTTAGCGGGACTAGCGGGAGTAGTAGAGACCCAGTACTTC. Its coded protein is CASSLAGLAGVVETQYF.